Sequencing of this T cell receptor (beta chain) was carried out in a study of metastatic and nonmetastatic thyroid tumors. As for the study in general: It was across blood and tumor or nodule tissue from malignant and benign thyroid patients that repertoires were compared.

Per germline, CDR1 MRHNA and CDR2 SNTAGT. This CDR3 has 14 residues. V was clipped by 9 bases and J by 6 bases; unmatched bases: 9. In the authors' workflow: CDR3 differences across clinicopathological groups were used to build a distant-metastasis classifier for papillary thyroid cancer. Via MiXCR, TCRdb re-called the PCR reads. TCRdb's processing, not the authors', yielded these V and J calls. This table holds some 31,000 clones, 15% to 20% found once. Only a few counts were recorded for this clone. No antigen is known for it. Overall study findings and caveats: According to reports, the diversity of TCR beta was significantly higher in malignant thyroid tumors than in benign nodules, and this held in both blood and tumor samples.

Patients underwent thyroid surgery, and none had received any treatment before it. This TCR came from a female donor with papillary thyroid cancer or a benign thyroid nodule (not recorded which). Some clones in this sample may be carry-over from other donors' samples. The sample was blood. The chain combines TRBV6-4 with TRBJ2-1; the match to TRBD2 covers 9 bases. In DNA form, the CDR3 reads TGTGCCAGTCGTTTAGCGGGAGAGAGCAATGAGCAGTTCTTC. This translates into CASRLAGESNEQFF.